The sequence of this TCR beta chain was determined in a study of cytomegalovirus exposure and HLA in healthy donors (dated by TCRdb to the late 2010s). Regarding the complete study: In an earlier analysis of 587 of the donors, 276 Gb of sequence data and 117 million unique TCR beta sequences from about 179 million T cells were reported. Typing coverage varied by locus: roughly 629-640 donors for A, B, C, DRB1 and DQB1; roughly 560 for DQA1; more than 600 for DPA1; approximately 470 for DPB1. Alongside the repertoire data, information on donor age, sex, ethnicity and CMV serostatus was compiled. Among about 410 genotyped donors of the cohort, an average of around 240,000 unique TCR beta nucleotide sequences was sequenced per donor, of which approximately 19% were non-productive. A later analysis re-analyzed previously published TCR beta repertoires from about 730 donors and added high-resolution HLA genotyping to study TCR occurrence patterns. Roughly 300 gigabases of sequencing data and around 85 million unique TCR sequences made up an early release that covered about 640 HLA-typed donors. In a later genetic analysis, genome-wide SNP genotypes for about three fifths of the roughly 670 donors were used, and that subset was treated as a discovery cohort. The study profiled the T cell repertoires of some 610 subjects by immunosequencing and related them to cytomegalovirus serostatus. A separate validation cohort of 100 to 150 different subjects was used in addition to the approximately 700-subject first cohort. An earlier analysis of 587 of the donors used high-throughput TCR beta sequencing to judge whether each TCR beta V gene segment behaved as functional or pseudogenic. Rather than using new phenotypic data, the later analysis identified candidate immune exposures from TCR beta sequences and from how often those sequences occurred across donors. The genetic ancestry cluster associated with self-reported Caucasian donors included 70% to 85% of the 300 to 450 genotyped donors. Roughly five DR-DQ haplotypes were handled as single units for association and clustering because linkage in the cohort was strong. HLA typing included class I and class II loci at four-digit resolution. The aim of the study was to test whether cataloging public T cell receptors could identify signatures of past pathogen exposure. To predict cytomegalovirus infection status, the study combined high-throughput TCR immunosequencing, statistical association of individual TCRs with disease status, and machine learning. Every discovery cohort repertoire had been produced on one sequencing platform. Broader findings and caveats from the paper: A later genetic analysis associated a missense DCLRE1C variant with V-gene and J-gene trimming of TCR beta chains, and an independent cohort replicated the association. In a later analysis, most CMV-associated TCR beta chains were found to appear HLA-restricted, with HLA associations seemingly driven largely by CMV exposure. Strong co-occurrence of HLA alleles, especially DR and DQ, made assigning TCR associations to individual alleles difficult. The presence/absence analyses assumed that sequencing depth was roughly uniform across donors, and that assumption may not be true. A few of the identified cytomegalovirus-associated TCR beta chains were confirmed in vitro to be specific for cytomegalovirus antigens. The sequencing pipeline was judged likely to have produced a cluster of highly shared sequence variants as a technical artifact. Because HLA typing was unavailable for some donors at each locus, only the typed subset was used in association tests. A later analysis associated some 17,000 TCR beta sequences with specific HLA alleles at a false discovery rate of 0.05. According to a later genetic analysis, donors in an Asian-associated ancestry cluster had fewer N-insertions in productive TCRs than the roughly 670-donor mean. A further reported finding was that TCR beta sequences accurately predicted the HLA-A and HLA-B alleles for most subjects in the first cohort. Only TCR beta chains were sequenced in this cohort, and the absence of alpha or paired-chain data limited detectable features. In a later analysis, HLA-associated TCR beta chains were found to be more clonally expanded and to have lower generation probabilities than equally common non-associated chains. According to a later analysis, parvovirus B19, influenza, CMV and Epstein-Barr virus appeared linked to several top co-occurrence clusters. The classifier was reported to diagnose cytomegalovirus status with high specificity and sensitivity in both the original and validation cohorts. The only immune exposure information available for the cohort was CMV serostatus. A total of about 180 TCR beta chains were listed by the study as associated with cytomegalovirus. Some IMGT-functional V segments, including TRBV6-2 and TRBV6-3, could not be distinguished by the 87-base-pair reads and were therefore excluded. According to the authors, the approach could potentially be generalized to other disease states and immunological phenotypes. In a later analysis, the rate of TCR association differed among HLA loci, with DRB1 alleles having the most associated TCRs and HLA-C alleles having the fewest. Linkage disequilibrium might explain the correlated functional status among segregating V segments, but an unknown experimental factor could not be excluded. In an earlier analysis of 450 to 750 of the donors, most TCR beta V segments appeared in productive rearrangements about 87% or about 30% of the time, broadly matching IMGT annotations. Around 16 rarely observed V segments, including chromosome 9 orphons, were excluded from the earlier analysis of about 610 of the donors because counts were too low. Most TCR sequences were seen in very few donors, while some public TCRs were found in many individuals.

In total, about 650 healthy bone marrow donors made up the cohort. Cohort members were all nominally healthy when sampled, although unrecorded immune exposures were likely present. The donor tested CMV seronegative, placing the donor among the 350 or so seronegative members of the cohort. A peripheral blood sample was collected from each donor, and TCR beta sequencing was performed on peripheral blood mononuclear cells. Genomic DNA was extracted from the blood cell samples with the Qiagen DNeasy Blood Extraction Kit. Reading the germline V gene (reference sequence) gives CDR1 LNHDA and CDR2 SQIVND. From its cysteine to its phenylalanine, the CDR3 spans 17 amino acids. The CDR3 DNA has 51 bases and is translated from base 1. For this chain, trimming is 4 bases at the V end and 0 bases at the J end, and the number of junction bases without a gene match is 4. Receptors were amplified or captured by the immunoSEQ multiplex PCR assay. The multiplex PCR relied on a mix of 60 forward primers for TCR Vbeta segments and 13 reverse primers for TCR Jbeta segments. Amplification of the CDR3 region of rearranged TCR beta genes was performed with a multiplex PCR assay on genomic DNA. Amplified TCR beta libraries were sequenced as 87-base-pair reads on the Illumina HiSeq System. Processing in the source paper ran as follows. In a later analysis, 77 million or so unique TCR beta chains were counted across the roughly 610 repertoires, and roughly 10 million of these chains were shared by at least two donors. To remove PCR and sequencing errors, raw reads were error-corrected and collapsed into unique sequences using a nearest-neighbor algorithm that merged closely related sequences. V, D and J gene segments were assigned by aligning CDR3 sequences to IMGT reference sequences. For a sequence to be retained, a match of at least six nucleotides was required to both a V gene segment and a J gene segment. Rearrangements were classified as productive when the CDR3 lacked stop codons and remained in frame with V and J, and all other rearrangements were classified as non-productive. CDR3 was defined according to IMGT convention as the region running from the second conserved V-encoded cysteine to the conserved J-encoded phenylalanine. Sequences without an unambiguous match to a single V gene segment were excluded from the earlier analysis of 587 of the donors. In an earlier analysis of roughly 600 of the donors, a V segment was called functional when productive rearrangements were above 56.7%, and segregating when the standard deviation between donors exceeded 5%. A statistical classification framework was built for diagnosing cytomegalovirus status from the catalog of TCR beta chain sequences. A later analysis assigned V and J genes by comparing TCR nucleotide sequences with IMGT/GENE-DB human TR gene sequences. In a later analysis, CDR3 sequences and most-parsimonious VDJ recombination scenarios were assigned using the TCRdist pipeline. In a later analysis, each TCR beta chain was defined by its CDR3 amino acid sequence together with its V-gene family, and reads lacking a unique V-gene family were excluded. As a way to deal with suspected cross-contamination and a sequencing artifact, a later analysis dropped 592 nucleotide sequences that were highly shared and had low generation probability. In a later analysis, a clonal expansion index was calculated for each public chain from normalized within-repertoire ranks of inferred template counts. In a later analysis, generation probabilities were computed using a VDJ recombination model fitted to out-of-frame rearrangements, and the results were checked against IGoR. Hypergeometric tests were used in a later analysis to score TCR-TCR, TCR-HLA and TCR-CMV co-occurrence, with a repertoire-size bias correction applied to the TCR pairs. A later analysis estimated false discovery rates by permuting HLA or CMV assignments 20 times. A later analysis grouped co-occurring TCRs with DBSCAN, adding TCRdist sequence similarity when clustering within HLA-allele-positive subsets. For co-occurrence clustering, repertoires with fewer than 30,000 or more than 120,000 public chains were excluded, along with several repertoires with anomalous nucleotide sharing. The source is immuneACCESS, and TCRdb retained only in-frame sequences with V and J called. Part of the clones is not carried over; for the studies checked, unresolved V genes explain less than half of this, and the remainder is unexplained. D and trimming come from the DNA, and the V and J calls and clone size come from that table. Across this sample there are about 120,000 clones, with roughly 70% seen only once. 1.6% of the sample comes from the top ten.

This clone came up once. The antigen it recognizes is unknown. Per-nucleotide qualities are absent, and no much larger clonotype sits a single base away. The sequence came from a young woman in good health and CMV-seronegative. The chain links TRBV19 with TRBJ2-6; 9 bases in the middle match TRBD1. The sample comprised PBMCs. The CDR3: CASSTGTGHSGANVLTF. The bases are TGTGCCAGTAGTACCGGGACAGGGCACTCTGGGGCCAACGTCCTGACTTTC.